The rows below give T cell receptor beta chains drawn from one sample of a study of vaccination effects on CD4 cells after COVID-19. Some clones are missing from TCRdb's copy, which holds only in-frame ones; the method was immunoSEQ multiplex PCR. This table holds 13,000 or so clones, 73% found once. No antigen has been assigned to these receptors. The input for sequencing was CD4+ T cells from PBMCs cultured with HCoV-NL63 spike peptides, taken after COVID-19 vaccination. The receptors come from a human donor who had a prior SARS-CoV-2 infection. CDR3s include the opening cysteine and the closing phenylalanine or tryptophan. D genes are given only for firm matches. Clone size is given for some rows only: seen once, a few or many times, or a class if the clone is expanded.

>TRBV11-3|.|.|TRBJ1-1
TGTGCCAGCAGCCTCATGACAGACGACACTGAAGCTTTCTTT
CASSLMTDDTEAFF
>TRBV5-6|.|.|TRBJ2-2
TGTGCCAGCAGAGCTAGTCCTACTTCCGGGGAGCTGTTTTTT
CASRASPTSGELFF
>TRBV19|.|.|TRBJ1-5
TGTGCCAGTAGACTAACAGGTGATCAGCCCCAGCATTTT
CASRLTGDQPQHF
>TRBV7-2|.|few|TRBJ2-1
TGTGCCAGCAGCTGGAGGAGCTCCTACAATGAGCAGTTCTTC
CASSWRSSYNEQFF
>TRBV6-1|.|.|TRBJ2-3
TGTGCCAGCAGTGAAAGAGTACGGCGAAACACAGATACGCAGTATTTT
CASSERVRRNTDTQYF
>TRBV7-2|.|.|TRBJ2-1
TGTGCCAGCAGCTTAGACCTCAACTCCTACAATGAGCAGTTCTTC
CASSLDLNSYNEQFF
>TRBV11-3|.|few|TRBJ2-1
TGTGCCAGCAGTACTGGGGGGTCCTACAATGAGCAGTTCTTC
CASSTGGSYNEQFF
>TRBV7-9|.|.|TRBJ1-1
TGTGCCAGCAGCTTACCGTCTAGCGGCTGGAACACTGAAGCTTTCTTT
CASSLPSSGWNTEAFF
>TRBV6-4|.|.|TRBJ1-2
TGTGCCAGCAGTGACAGGGAAGGCTATGGCTACACCTTC
CASSDREGYGYTF
>TRBV28|TRBD1|.|TRBJ2-2
TGTGCCAGCAGTTTAAATCGGGGGACAGGTCTCACCGGGGAGCTGTTTTTT
CASSLNRGTGLTGELFF
>TRBV6-5|.|.|TRBJ2-4
TGTGCCAGCAGCTCGAGGGGTTATGACAAAAACATTCAGTACTTC
CASSSRGYDKNIQYF
>TRBV4-3|.|.|TRBJ2-1
TGCGCCAGCAGCCAAGATTTCGGCGTTGAGCAGTTCTTC
CASSQDFGVEQFF
>TRBV30|TRBD1|.|TRBJ2-6
TGTGCCTGGACACGACAGGGGCGGTCTGGGGCCAACGTCCTGACTTTC
CAWTRQGRSGANVLTF
>TRBV4-3|.|.|TRBJ1-5
TGCGCCAGCAGCCAAGATCTTCCCGGGGGGGGACATCAGCCCCAGCATTTT
CASSQDLPGGGHQPQHF
>TRBV30|.|few|TRBJ1-3
TGTGCCTGGAGTGTCACCTCTGGAAACACCATATATTTT
CAWSVTSGNTIYF
>TRBV11-2|TRBD1|.|TRBJ1-2
TGTGCCAGCAGCTTAGACTCCGGGACAGGGATCTATGGCTACACCTTC
CASSLDSGTGIYGYTF
>TRBV24-1|.|once|TRBJ1-2
TGTGCCACCAGTGAGGCGACGGGGGGCTACACCTTC
CATSEATGGYTF
>TRBV11-2|.|.|TRBJ2-7
TGTGCCAGCAGCTTAGATTGGGGGGCAGACGAGCAGTACTTC
CASSLDWGADEQYF
>TRBV5-1|.|.|TRBJ1-6
TGCGCCAGCAGTCACAGGGAATTACCTTCTTCACCCCTCCACTTT
CASSHRELPSSPLHF
>TRBV6-5|.|.|TRBJ1-1
TGTGCCAGCAGTTGGGGGGGGAGCCTAGCTGAAGCTTTCTTT
CASSWGGSLAEAFF
>TRBV2|.|once|TRBJ2-7
TGTGCCAGCAGAAGGCAGACCCCTGACGAGCAGTACTTC
CASRRQTPDEQYF
>TRBV6-5|.|.|TRBJ2-1
TGTGCCAGCAGTTACGGTTTTCAGCAGAACAATGAGCAGTTCTTC
CASSYGFQQNNEQFF
>TRBV6-5|.|.|TRBJ2-1
TGTGCCAGCAGTACAAACAGGGGGGGCTACAATGAGCAGTTCTTC
CASSTNRGGYNEQFF
>TRBV11-2|.|.|TRBJ2-3
TGTGCCAGCAGCCTGGGACGGCGAACTAGCACAGATACGCAGTATTTT
CASSLGRRTSTDTQYF
>TRBV3-1/TRBV3-2|TRBD1|.|TRBJ1-2
TGTGCCAGCAGCCTCCGGGACAGGGAGTATGGCTACACCTTC
CASSLRDREYGYTF
>TRBV6-5|.|.|TRBJ1-4
TGTGCCAGCAGTTACTCGTGGGTTCGGGAAAAACTGTTTTTT
CASSYSWVREKLFF
>TRBV27|.|.|TRBJ2-2
TGTGCCAGCAGTTTATCGCACCTCAGCAACACCGGGGAGCTGTTTTTT
CASSLSHLSNTGELFF
>TRBV6-2/TRBV6-3|.|.|TRBJ2-7
TGTGCCAGCAGTTTAGGGACATCCTCCTACGAGCAGTACTTC
CASSLGTSSYEQYF
>TRBV30|.|.|TRBJ2-5
TGTGCCTGGGGGCAAGAGACCCAGTACTTC
CAWGQETQYF
>TRBV28|.|.|TRBJ2-3
TGTGCCAGCAGTTTATCCAGCGGGTATGGCACAGATACGCAGTATTTT
CASSLSSGYGTDTQYF
>TRBV5-1|.|.|TRBJ2-2
TGCGCCAGCAGCTTGGAGCCCAGGGGGGGGAACACCGGGGAGCTGTTTTTT
CASSLEPRGGNTGELFF
>TRBV5-1|TRBD2|.|TRBJ2-3
TGCGCCAGCAGCCAGCTCCCGACTAGCGGGGATACGCAGTATTTT
CASSQLPTSGDTQYF
>TRBV12-5|.|.|TRBJ2-2
TGTGCTAGTGGTTTGAACACCGGGGAGCTGTTTTTT
CASGLNTGELFF
>TRBV5-4|.|once|TRBJ2-2
TGTGCCAGCAGTCCTCTAGGGACGAACACCGGGGAGCTGTTTTTT
CASSPLGTNTGELFF
>TRBV4-2|TRBD2|.|TRBJ2-1
TGTGCCAGCAGCCCCTCCCCAGCGGGGGGGCAGGTTGAGCAGTTCTTC
CASSPSPAGGQVEQFF
>TRBV18|.|.|TRBJ1-2
TGTGCCAGCTCACATGACAGGAGATATGGCTACACCTTC
CASSHDRRYGYTF
>TRBV5-1|.|once|TRBJ2-3
TGCGCCAGCAGCCTGGGGGCGACTTCAGATACGCAGTATTTT
CASSLGATSDTQYF
>TRBV4-2|.|.|TRBJ2-5
TGTGCCAGCAGCCAAGGGGGACAATTTCTCGAGACCCAGTACTTC
CASSQGGQFLETQYF
>TRBV2|TRBD1|.|TRBJ2-2
TGTGCCAGCGGGACAGATAACACCGGGGAGCTGTTTTTT
CASGTDNTGELFF
>TRBV5-6|.|.|TRBJ2-5
TGTGCCAGCAGCTTGGTCAGGAACCAAGAGACCCAGTACTTC
CASSLVRNQETQYF
>TRBV2|TRBD1|.|TRBJ1-5
TGTGCCAGCAATTTCGGGACAGGGCAAGGGCCCCAGCATTTT
CASNFGTGQGPQHF
>TRBV30|.|few|TRBJ1-2
TGTGCCTGGACCTGGGGGGGGAGCTACACCTTC
CAWTWGGSYTF
>TRBV7-2|.|.|TRBJ2-7
TGTGCCAGCAGCAACAGATACGAGCAGTACTTC
CASSNRYEQYF
>TRBV5-1|TRBD2|.|TRBJ2-7
TGCGCCAGCAGCTTGTTGGGATCTGAACTAGCGGGGGCCATCTTC
CASSLLGSELAGAIF
>TRBV24-1|.|.|TRBJ1-2
TGTGCCACCAGTGACAGGGAGGATGGCTACACCTTC
CATSDREDGYTF
>TRBV5-8|.|.|TRBJ2-3
TGTGCCAGCAGCTTGCGCGGAAGCACAGATACGCAGTATTTT
CASSLRGSTDTQYF
>TRBV18|TRBD2|.|TRBJ2-3
TGTGCCAGCTCACCCCCCCAGCGGGGGCCTCCACAGGATACGCAGTATTTT
CASSPPQRGPPQDTQYF
>TRBV9|TRBD1|once|TRBJ1-2
TGTGCCAGCAGCACTGGACAGGGGGATGGCTACACCTTC
CASSTGQGDGYTF
>TRBV29-1|.|.|TRBJ2-5
TGCAGCGCCAACCCCTACCAAGAGACCCAGTACTTC
CSANPYQETQYF
>TRBV7-2|.|few|TRBJ2-1
TGTGCCAGCAGCCCGTTGCAGTCAGCCCACAATGAGCAGTTCTTC
CASSPLQSAHNEQFF
>TRBV6-5|.|.|TRBJ2-3
TGTGCCAGCAACCCCGACAGGACCACAGATACGCAGTATTTT
CASNPDRTTDTQYF
>TRBV10-3|TRBD2|.|TRBJ2-7
TGTGCCATCAGGCCGGGACTAGCCTACGAGCAGTACTTC
CAIRPGLAYEQYF
>TRBV6-5|.|few|TRBJ1-3
TGTGCCAGCGGCTACAGGGGAAACACCATATATTTT
CASGYRGNTIYF
>TRBV7-9|TRBD1|.|TRBJ1-1
TGTGCCAGCAGCGCCCCGGGACAGGGAGCGAAGCTGATCTTT
CASSAPGQGAKLIF
>TRBV2|.|.|TRBJ1-4
TGTGCCAGCAGTGAAGGGGCAGGGATTAATGAAAAACTGTTTTTT
CASSEGAGINEKLFF
>TRBV5-5|.|few|TRBJ2-3
TGTGCCAGCAGCAAAGTCACAGATACGCAGTATTTT
CASSKVTDTQYF
>TRBV5-6|TRBD1|once|TRBJ1-1
TGTGCCAGCAGCCAGAGAGACAGGGACACTGAAGCTTTCTTT
CASSQRDRDTEAFF
>TRBV3-1/TRBV3-2|TRBD1|few|TRBJ1-6
TGTGCCAGCAGCCGATCGACAGGGGGGAGTTCACCCCTCCACTTT
CASSRSTGGSSPLHF
>TRBV11-2|.|.|TRBJ2-7
TGTGCCAGCAGCCGCGTAGCGGAGACCTACGAGCAGTACTTC
CASSRVAETYEQYF
>TRBV6-2/TRBV6-3|.|.|TRBJ1-2
TGTGCCAGCAGTGACTCAGACAGGCTAGCTGGCTACACCTTC
CASSDSDRLAGYTF